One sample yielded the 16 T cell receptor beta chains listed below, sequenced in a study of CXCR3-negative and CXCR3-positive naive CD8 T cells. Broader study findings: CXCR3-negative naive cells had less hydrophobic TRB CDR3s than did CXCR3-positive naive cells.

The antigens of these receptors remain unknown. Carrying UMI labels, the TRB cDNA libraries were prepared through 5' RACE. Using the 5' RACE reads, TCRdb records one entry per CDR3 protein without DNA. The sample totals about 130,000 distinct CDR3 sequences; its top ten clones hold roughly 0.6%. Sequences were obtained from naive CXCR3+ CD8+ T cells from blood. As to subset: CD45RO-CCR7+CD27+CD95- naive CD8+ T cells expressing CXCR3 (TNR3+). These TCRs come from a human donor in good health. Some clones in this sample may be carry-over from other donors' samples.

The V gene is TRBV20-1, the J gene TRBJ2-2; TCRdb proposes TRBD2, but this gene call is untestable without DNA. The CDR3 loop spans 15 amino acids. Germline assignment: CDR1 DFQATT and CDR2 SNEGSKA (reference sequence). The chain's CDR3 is CSANNPGLATGELFF.

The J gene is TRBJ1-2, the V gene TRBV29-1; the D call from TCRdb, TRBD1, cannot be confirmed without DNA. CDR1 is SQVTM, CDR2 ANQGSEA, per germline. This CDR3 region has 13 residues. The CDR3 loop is CSVERQDNYGYTF. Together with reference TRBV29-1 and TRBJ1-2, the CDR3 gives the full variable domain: SAVISQKPSRDICQRGTSLTIQCQVDSQVTMMFWYRQQPGQSLTLIATANQGSEATYESGFVIDKFPISRPNLTFSTLTVSNMSPEDSSIYLCSVERQDNYGYTFGSGTRLTVV.

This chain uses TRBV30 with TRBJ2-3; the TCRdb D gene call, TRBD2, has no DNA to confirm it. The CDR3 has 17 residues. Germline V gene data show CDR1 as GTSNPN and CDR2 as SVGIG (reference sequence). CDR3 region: CAWSAGLAGEDGDTQYF.

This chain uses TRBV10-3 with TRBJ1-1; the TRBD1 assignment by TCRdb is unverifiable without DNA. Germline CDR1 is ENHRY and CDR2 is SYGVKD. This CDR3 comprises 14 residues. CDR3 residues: CASAKGSWATEASF.

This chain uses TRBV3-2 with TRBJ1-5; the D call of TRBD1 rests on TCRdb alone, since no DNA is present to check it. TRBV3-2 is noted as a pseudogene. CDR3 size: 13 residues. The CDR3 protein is CAIRRGINQPQHF.

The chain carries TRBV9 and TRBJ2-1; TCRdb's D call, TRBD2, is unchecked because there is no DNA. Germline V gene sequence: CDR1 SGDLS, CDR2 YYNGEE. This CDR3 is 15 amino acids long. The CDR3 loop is CASSVEAGGPVLQFF.

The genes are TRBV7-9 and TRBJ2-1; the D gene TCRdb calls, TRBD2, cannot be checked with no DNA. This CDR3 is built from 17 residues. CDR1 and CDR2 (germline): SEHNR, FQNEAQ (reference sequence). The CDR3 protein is CASSPRPGTSGYNEQFF.

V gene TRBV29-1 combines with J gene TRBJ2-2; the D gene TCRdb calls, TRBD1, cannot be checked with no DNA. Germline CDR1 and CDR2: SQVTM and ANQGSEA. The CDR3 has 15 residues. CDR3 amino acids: CSVEWQGTVTGELFF.

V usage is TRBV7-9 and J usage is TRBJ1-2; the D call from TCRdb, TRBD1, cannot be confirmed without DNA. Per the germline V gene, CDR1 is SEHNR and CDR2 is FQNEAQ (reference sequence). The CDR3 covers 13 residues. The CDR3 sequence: CASSPPRGDGYTF.

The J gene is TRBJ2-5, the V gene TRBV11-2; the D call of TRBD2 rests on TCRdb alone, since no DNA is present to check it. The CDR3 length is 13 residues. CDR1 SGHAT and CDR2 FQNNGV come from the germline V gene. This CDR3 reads CASSHRLQETQYF.

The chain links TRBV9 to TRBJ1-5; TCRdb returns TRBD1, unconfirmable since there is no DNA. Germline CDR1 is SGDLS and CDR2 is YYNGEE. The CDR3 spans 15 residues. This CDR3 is CASSVGQSSNQPQHF.

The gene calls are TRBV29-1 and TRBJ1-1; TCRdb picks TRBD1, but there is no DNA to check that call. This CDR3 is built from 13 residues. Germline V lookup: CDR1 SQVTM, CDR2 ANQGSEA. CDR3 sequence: CSVARGMNTEAFF.

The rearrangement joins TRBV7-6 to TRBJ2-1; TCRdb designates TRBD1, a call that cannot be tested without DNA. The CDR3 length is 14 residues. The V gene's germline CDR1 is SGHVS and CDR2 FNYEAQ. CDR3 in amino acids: CASSLTGSYNEQFF. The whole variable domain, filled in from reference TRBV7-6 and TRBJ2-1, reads GAGVSQSPRYKVTKRGQDVALRCDPISGHVSLYWYRQALGQGPEFLTYFNYEAQQDKSGLPNDRFSAERPEGSISTLTIQRTEQRDSAMYRCASSLTGSYNEQFFGPGTRLTVL.

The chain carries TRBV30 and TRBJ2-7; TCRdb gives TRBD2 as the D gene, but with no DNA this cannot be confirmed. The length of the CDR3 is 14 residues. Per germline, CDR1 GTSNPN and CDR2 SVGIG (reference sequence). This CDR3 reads CAWSVLAGSGEQYF.

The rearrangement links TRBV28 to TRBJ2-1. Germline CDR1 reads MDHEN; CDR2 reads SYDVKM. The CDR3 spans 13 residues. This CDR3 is CASSLRPRDEQFF.

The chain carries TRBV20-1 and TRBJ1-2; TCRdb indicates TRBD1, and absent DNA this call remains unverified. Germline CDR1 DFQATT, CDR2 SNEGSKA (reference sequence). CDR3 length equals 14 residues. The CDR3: CSASIQGAGDGYTF.